Following are 3 T cell receptor beta chains from one sample sequenced in a study of T cell responses to AZD1222 COVID-19 vaccine. Profiled with immunoSEQ multiplex PCR; TCRdb holds only in-frame clones, not every one. The table includes about 140,000 clones, roughly 93% detected once. This specimen was peripheral blood, taken on day 0 of MenACWY control vaccination. The receptors stem from an adult in good health.

This chain connects TRBV7-2 to TRBJ2-7; perhaps TRBD2 as D (7 bases). The CDR3 is 16 residues long. The germline V gene encodes CDR1 SGHTA and CDR2 FQGNSA. The V and J ends lost 5 bases and 0 bases respectively, with 17 bases between them. CDR3 protein: CASSPQGGGVSYEQYF. CDR3 coding DNA: TGTGCCAGCAGCCCGCAAGGCGGGGGCGTCTCCTACGAGCAGTACTTC.

This clone has just one count. This chain links TRBV24-1 with TRBJ1-5; 11 bases fit TRBD1. Per the germline V gene, CDR1 is KGHDR and CDR2 is SFDVKD. V shed 5 bases and J 5 bases; nucleotides not matched to a gene: 4. The CDR3 runs to 15 residues. The CDR3 spells CATSVGTGGDQPQHF. Here the CDR3 DNA reads TGTGCCACCAGTGTCGGGACAGGGGGAGATCAGCCCCAGCATTTT.

J is TRBJ1-1 and V is TRBV7-2; D is perhaps TRBD1 (6 bases). Germline CDR1 reads SGHTA; CDR2 reads FQGNSA. This CDR3 comprises 14 residues. V lost 5 bases and J lost 4, with 14 bases in between. CDR3 in DNA: TGTGCCAGCAGCCCCAACAGGGTGGGCACTGAAGCTTTCTTT. Its translation: CASSPNRVGTEAFF. The variable domain in full, completed from reference TRBV7-2 and TRBJ1-1, reads GAGVSQSPSNKVTEKGKDVELRCDPISGHTALYWYRQSLGQGLEFLIYFQGNSAPDKSGLPSDRFSAERTGGSVSTLTIQRTQQEDSAVYLCASSPNRVGTEAFFGQGTRLTVV.